A single sample is the source of the 27 T cell receptor beta chains below, sequenced in a study of blood T cell repertoires in COVID-19. Sequencing was performed with immunoSEQ multiplex PCR; in TCRdb, only in-frame clones are kept and a portion is missing. The sample has approximately 100,000 clones, roughly 84% seen once. Input material: peripheral blood. All receptors come from a woman between 55 and 75 years old with acute or convalescent COVID-19.

This chain uses TRBV10-3 with TRBJ2-7; D might be TRBD2 (6 bases). There are 11 residues in the CDR3. The germline gives CDR1 ENHRY, CDR2 SYGVKD. Trimming removed 6 bases at V and 4 bases at J, with 7 bases between. The CDR3 nucleotides are TGTGCCATCAGGGGGGGTTACGAGCAGTACTTC. Its translation: CAIRGGYEQYF.

This clone appeared a few times. The chain has TRBV5-1 and TRBJ2-7; TRBD1 is a possible D gene (5 bases). Trimming removed 1 base at V and 3 bases at J, with 14 bases between. The germline V gene has CDR1 SGHRS and CDR2 YFSETQ. This CDR3 comprises 15 residues. CDR3 loop: CASSLMGPLYYEQYF. CDR3 sequence (DNA): TGCGCCAGCAGCTTGATGGGGCCTCTTTACTACGAGCAGTACTTC.

The V call is TRBV14, the J call TRBJ1-1; 7 bases match TRBD1. Trimming cost V 7 bases and J 1 base; bases outside gene matches: 9. Germline CDR1 SGHDN, CDR2 FVKESK. The CDR3 is 15 residues long. The chain's CDR3 is CASNRYRGPNTEAFF. The CDR3 DNA follows: TGTGCCAGCAACCGATACAGGGGCCCGAACACTGAAGCTTTCTTT.

The CDR3 nucleotides are TGTGCCAGCAGCCCCGGGACTAGCGGGGTCTACGAGCAGTACTTC. It encodes CASSPGTSGVYEQYF. The chain recombines TRBV7-8 with TRBJ2-7, with 13 bases identical to TRBD2. V dropped 5 bases and J dropped 3; count of bases not matched to a gene: 4. Per the germline V gene, CDR1 is SGHVS and CDR2 is FQNEAQ. This CDR3 is built from 15 residues.

The V call is TRBV30, the J call TRBJ1-6; TRBD1 agrees at 8 bases. V was clipped by 3 bases and J by 9 bases; unmatched bases: 13. Germline loops: CDR1 GTSNPN, CDR2 SVGIG (reference sequence). The CDR3 length is 16 residues. The CDR3 nucleotides are TGTGCCTGGAGGGGACCAGGGGGCCTGCTTAGTTCACCCCTCCACTTT. Residues: CAWRGPGGLLSSPLHF.

The chain joins TRBV9 to TRBJ2-2, with 10 bases lining up with TRBD1. The CDR3 is 17 amino acids. V lost 4 bases to trimming and J lost 6 bases; unmatched junction nucleotides: 12. CDR1 and CDR2 from the germline V gene are SGDLS and YYNGEE. The CDR3 DNA sequence: TGTGCCAGCAGCTCGTCCCGGGACAGGGGAGGCGCCGGGGAGCTGTTTTTT. Protein sequence: CASSSSRDRGGAGELFF.

V gene TRBV30 combines with J gene TRBJ2-1; 11 positions match TRBD1. Germline V CDR1 and CDR2: GTSNPN, SVGIG (reference sequence). The V and J ends lost 6 bases and 9 bases, in that order; junction bases with no gene match: 7. The CDR3 has 13 residues. The CDR3 sequence is CACHPDRGLEQFF. In DNA, the CDR3 is TGTGCCTGCCACCCGGACAGGGGGCTTGAGCAGTTCTTC.

The J gene is TRBJ1-1, the V gene TRBV12-3 or TRBV12-4; D not resolved. V lost 3 bases and J lost 9, with 11 bases in between. The CDR3 sequence is 12 residues long. The CDR3, as DNA: TGTGCCAGCAGTTTTTTTGGGCTTCAAGCTTTCTTT. Residues: CASSFFGLQAFF.

This chain joins TRBV11-2 and TRBJ2-2; D not resolved. The CDR3 is 15 residues long. V was clipped by 5 bases and J by 0 bases, with 10 bases between them. Germline V lookup: CDR1 SGHAT, CDR2 FQNNGV. The CDR3 spells CASSVRLTNTGELFF. In nucleotides, the CDR3 is TGTGCCAGCAGCGTCAGGCTGACGAACACCGGGGAGCTGTTTTTT.

The CDR3 sequence is CASSQEIFDRGYNSPLHF. CDR3 in DNA: TGCGCCAGCAGCCAAGAAATCTTCGACAGGGGCTATAATTCACCCCTCCACTTT. This rearrangement joins TRBV4-1 to TRBJ1-6; 8 bases agree with TRBD1. Losses at the gene ends were 0 bases for V and 3 bases for J; bases not matched to a gene: 7. The CDR3 is made up of 18 amino acids. Germline loops: CDR1 MGHRA, CDR2 YSYEKL.

The chain uses TRBV9 and TRBJ1-3; D not certain. V gave up 1 base and J gave up 0 bases, with 11 bases separating them. Germline V gene sequence: CDR1 SGDLS, CDR2 YYNGEE. The CDR3 is 16 amino acids. CDR3 region: CASSVRAENSGNTIYF. Here the CDR3 DNA reads TGTGCCAGCAGCGTACGCGCCGAAAACTCTGGAAACACCATATATTTT.

In this sample, this clone turned up once. The rearrangement joins TRBV9 to TRBJ2-1, with 11 bases aligning to TRBD1. V was clipped by 4 bases and J by 4 bases; unmatched bases: 4. This CDR3 spans 15 amino acids. In germline, CDR1 is SGDLS, CDR2 YYNGEE. The chain's CDR3 is CASSRTGGGYNEQFF. Written as DNA, the CDR3 is TGTGCCAGCAGCCGGACAGGGGGCGGTTACAATGAGCAGTTCTTC. Filled out from reference TRBV9 and TRBJ2-1, the complete variable domain reads DSGVTQTPKHLITATGQRVTLRCSPRSGDLSVYWYQQSLDQGLQFLIQYYNGEERAKGNILERFSAQQFPDLHSELNLSSLELGDSALYFCASSRTGGGYNEQFFGPGTRLTVL.

The V and J genes are TRBV6-5 and TRBJ1-2; D may be TRBD1 (6 bases). The CDR3 contains 15 residues. V was shortened by 6 bases and J by 7 bases, with 21 bases between the two germline ends. Germline CDR1 and CDR2: MNHEY and SVGAGI. CDR3 bases: TGTGCCAGCAGCACACAGGGTGGGAGGGCAGGTGGCTACACCTTC. This encodes CASSTQGGRAGGYTF.

The chain links TRBV19 to TRBJ2-7; TRBD1 might be the D (7 bases). Germline CDR1 and CDR2: LNHDA and SQIVND (reference sequence). V dropped 4 bases and J dropped 2 bases, with 18 bases sitting between them. This CDR3 has 16 amino acids. The CDR3 loop reads CASSKGGGTPAYEQYF. DNA of the CDR3: TGTGCCAGTAGTAAAGGGGGCGGGACACCTGCCTACGAGCAGTACTTC.

The CDR3, as DNA: TGTGCCAGCAGTCAGGGTTCCTACAATGAGCAGTTCTTC. Its translation is CASSQGSYNEQFF. This rearrangement joins TRBV28 to TRBJ2-1, with a tentative D call TRBD1 (5 bases). Trimming cost V 5 bases and J 1 base, with 6 bases left between them. This CDR3 contains 13 residues. Germline CDR1 and CDR2: MDHEN and SYDVKM.

The V call is TRBV5-1, the J call TRBJ2-5; perhaps TRBD2 as D (6 bases). From germline, CDR1 is SGHRS and CDR2 YFSETQ. Trimming shortened V by 4 bases and J by 0 bases, and 16 bases separated the two germline ends. The CDR3 runs 16 residues. This CDR3 is CASSLSGLPDQETQYF. The CDR3 nucleotides read TGCGCCAGCAGCCTTAGCGGCTTACCTGACCAAGAGACCCAGTACTTC.

This chain links TRBV7-8 with TRBJ1-2; 9 bases map to TRBD1. The junction had 4 bases not matched to a gene; V was cut back by 1 base and J by 7 bases. CDR3 length equals 14 residues. Germline loops: CDR1 SGHVS, CDR2 FQNEAQ. CDR3 protein: CASSLVQGAGGYTF. DNA of the CDR3: TGTGCCAGCAGCTTAGTACAGGGGGCGGGTGGCTACACCTTC. The full variable domain, in which reference TRBV7-8 and TRBJ1-2 provide the parts outside the CDR3, is GAGVSQSPRYKVAKRGQDVALRCDPISGHVSLFWYQQALGQGPEFLTYFQNEAQLDKSGLPSDRFFAERPEGSVSTLKIQRTQQEDSAVYLCASSLVQGAGGYTFGSGTRLTVV.

The chain combines TRBV2 with TRBJ2-3; 13 bases line up with TRBD2. The CDR3 runs 15 residues. Germline V gene lookup returns CDR1 SNHLY and CDR2 FYNNEI. V shed 6 bases, J shed 10 bases, and the junction held 10 bases outside the gene matches. In DNA, the CDR3 is TGTGCCAGCAGGCTCGGCTGGACTAGCGGGAGAGCGCAGTATTTT. Its protein product is CASRLGWTSGRAQYF.

The genes are TRBV24-1 and TRBJ1-5; D might be TRBD1 (5 bases). Germline-derived CDR1 and CDR2 are KGHDR and SFDVKD. V lost 7 bases to trimming and J lost 5 bases, with 11 bases between them. This CDR3 region has 13 residues. This chain's CDR3 is CATSGHGDQPQHF. The CDR3 DNA follows: TGTGCCACCAGCGGACACGGCGATCAGCCCCAGCATTTT.

The rearrangement uses TRBV11-2 and TRBJ1-2; D unclear. This CDR3 spans 13 amino acids. The germline gives CDR1 SGHAT, CDR2 FQNNGV. The V and J ends lost 1 base and 8 bases respectively, with 11 bases between them. The CDR3 sequence: CASSLGGFGGYTF. CDR3 sequence (DNA): TGTGCCAGCAGCTTAGGCGGGTTCGGCGGCTACACCTTC.

This chain joins TRBV11-2 and TRBJ1-5; no firm D call. Germline V gene sequence: CDR1 SGHAT, CDR2 FQNNGV. V shed 2 bases and J shed 9 bases, with 14 bases lying between them. CDR3 size: 14 residues. The CDR3 nucleotides read TGTGCCAGCAGCTTACGGGGTGGATCTGGGCCCCAGCATTTT. It codes for CASSLRGGSGPQHF. The full variable domain, completed using reference TRBV11-2 and TRBJ1-5, is EAGVAQSPRYKIIEKRQSVAFWCNPISGHATLYWYQQILGQGPKLLIQFQNNGVVDDSQLPKDRFSAERLKGVDSTLKIQPAKLEDSAVYLCASSLRGGSGPQHFGDGTRLSIL.

This chain connects TRBV18 to TRBJ2-7; TRBD1 agrees at 8 bases. Germline CDR1 and CDR2: KGHSH and LQKENI. The CDR3 loop spans 12 amino acids. The trim removed 4 bases at V and 6 bases at J, leaving 2 bases unmatched. The CDR3 DNA reads as TGTGCCAGCTCACGTGACAGGGGCGAGCAGTACTTC. This encodes CASSRDRGEQYF.

The gene calls are TRBV11-1 and TRBJ1-2; D gene unclear. The CDR3 covers 13 residues. Looked up from germline, CDR1 is SGHAT and CDR2 is FQDESV (reference sequence). V dropped 1 base and J dropped 2 bases, with 5 bases sitting between them. CDR3 in amino acids: CASSLELNYGYTF. CDR3 DNA sequence: TGTGCCAGCAGCTTAGAACTGAACTATGGCTACACCTTC.

The chain couples TRBV5-6 to TRBJ2-5; D unclear. The V and J ends lost 4 bases and 2 bases respectively, with 18 bases between them. CDR3 size: 16 residues. Germline loops: CDR1 SGHDT, CDR2 YYEEEE. This CDR3 reads CASSALGPGRQETQYF. The CDR3 region has the DNA TGTGCCAGCAGCGCTCTAGGCCCGGGTCGGCAAGAGACCCAGTACTTC.

The genes are TRBV5-1 and TRBJ1-4; 7 nucleotides match TRBD1. The junction had 19 bases not matched to a gene; V was cut back by 7 bases and J by 7 bases. The CDR3 is 17 amino acids. Germline-derived CDR1 and CDR2 are SGHRS and YFSETQ. In DNA, the CDR3 is TGCGCCAGCCGGAGAGACAGGGCGTTTGGGGGAAGTGAAAAACTGTTTTTT. Protein sequence: CASRRDRAFGGSEKLFF. Full variable domain (outside the CDR3, taken from reference TRBV5-1 and TRBJ1-4): KAGVTQTPRYLIKTRGQQVTLSCSPISGHRSVSWYQQTPGQGLQFLFEYFSETQRNKGNFPGRFSGRQFSNSRSEMNVSTLELGDSALYLCASRRDRAFGGSEKLFFGSGTQLSVL.

V gene TRBV19 combines with J gene TRBJ1-5; D gene ambiguous. Germline V gene lookup returns CDR1 LNHDA and CDR2 SQIVND (reference sequence). Between the trimmed V and J ends, which lost 1 base and 1 base, there was a span of 2 bases. This CDR3 is built from 13 residues. The CDR3 DNA reads TGTGCCAGTAGTATAGCGAGCAATCAGCCCCAGCATTTT. Its translation is CASSIASNQPQHF.

V is TRBV2 and J is TRBJ2-2, with 10 positions matching TRBD1. Germline CDR1 SNHLY, CDR2 FYNNEI. V shed 5 bases, J shed 4 bases, and the junction held 7 bases outside the gene matches. The CDR3 is 16 amino acids. DNA of the CDR3: TGTGCCAGCAGTTCAGGACAGGGGGTCGGCACCGGGGAGCTGTTTTTT. This gives the protein CASSSGQGVGTGELFF.